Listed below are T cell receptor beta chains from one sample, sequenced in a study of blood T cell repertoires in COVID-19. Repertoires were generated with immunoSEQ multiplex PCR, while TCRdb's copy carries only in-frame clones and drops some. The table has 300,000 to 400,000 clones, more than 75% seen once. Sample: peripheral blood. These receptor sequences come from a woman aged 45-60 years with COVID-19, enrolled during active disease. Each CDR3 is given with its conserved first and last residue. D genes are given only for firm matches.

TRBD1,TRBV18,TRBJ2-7,CASSPWDRGPYEQYF
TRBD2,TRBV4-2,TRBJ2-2,CASSLQFGTRANTGELFF
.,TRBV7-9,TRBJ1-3,CASSPLGGPGNTIYF
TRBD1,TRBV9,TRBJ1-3,CASSVGDRGTGNTIYF
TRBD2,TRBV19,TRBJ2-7,CASSSYGTSTEQYF
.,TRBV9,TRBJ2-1,CASSIGTNNEQFF
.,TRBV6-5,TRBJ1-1,CASSYSQVTATEAFF
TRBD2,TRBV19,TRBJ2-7,CASSPLSGRVHEQYF
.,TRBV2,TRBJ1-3,CASSEEMSAGNTIYF
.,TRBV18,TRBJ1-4,CASSPQGSTNEKLFF
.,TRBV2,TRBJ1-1,CASSELGQKNTEAFF
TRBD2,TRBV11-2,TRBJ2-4,CASSLGGGSGAKNIQYF
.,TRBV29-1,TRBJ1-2,CSVDRDTTYGYTF
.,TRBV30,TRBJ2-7,CAWSVLGGIQYF
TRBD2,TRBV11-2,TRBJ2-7,CASSSRPQLAGLSYEQYF
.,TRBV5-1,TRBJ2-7,CASSLVMRATYEQYF
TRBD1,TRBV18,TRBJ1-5,CASSPDRGGNQPQHF
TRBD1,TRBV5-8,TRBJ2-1,CASSRRQGIYNEQFF
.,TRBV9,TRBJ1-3,CASSVQFSGNTIYF
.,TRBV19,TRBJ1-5,CASLRGFGQPQHF
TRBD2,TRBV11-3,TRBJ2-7,CASSRLVAGGIYEQYF
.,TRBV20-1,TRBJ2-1,CSASFYARPNNEQFF
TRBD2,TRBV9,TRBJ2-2,CASSVDGRSGTGELFF
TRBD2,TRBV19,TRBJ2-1,CASRGLARNEQFF
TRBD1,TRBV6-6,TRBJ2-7,CASRDGQGVNEQYF
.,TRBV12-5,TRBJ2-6,CASGVARCRTKSGNVLTF
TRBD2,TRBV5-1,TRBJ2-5,CASSLGLAGAITKETQYF
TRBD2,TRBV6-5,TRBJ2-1,CASSREGLYNEQFF
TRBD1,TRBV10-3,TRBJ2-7,CAISGEGDRGVYEQYF
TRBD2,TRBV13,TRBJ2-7,CASREARAGGYEQYF
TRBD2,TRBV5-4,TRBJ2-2,CASSLGLAGSNTGELFF
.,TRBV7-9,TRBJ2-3,CASSFAGGTDTQYF
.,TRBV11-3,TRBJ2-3,CASSKRSGADTQYF
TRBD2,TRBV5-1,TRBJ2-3,CASSSGTSGHTDTQYF
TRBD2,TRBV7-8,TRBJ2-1,CASSYRAGVSEQFF
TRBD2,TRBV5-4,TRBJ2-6,CASSSPTSGANVLTF
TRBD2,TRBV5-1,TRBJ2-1,CASSPGAVAGGFEQFF
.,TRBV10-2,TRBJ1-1,CASSGIDSGNTEAFF
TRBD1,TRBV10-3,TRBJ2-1,CAIADRGQRDEQFF
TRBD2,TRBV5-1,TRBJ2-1,CASSPGGGNEQFF
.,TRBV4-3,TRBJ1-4,CASSQDRTGPYEKLFF
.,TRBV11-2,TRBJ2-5,CASRNGGVGQETQYF
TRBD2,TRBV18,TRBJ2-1,CASSPPGALAGHNEQFF
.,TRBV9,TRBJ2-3,CASSVSGDHTDTQYF
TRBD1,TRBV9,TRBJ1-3,CASSDHPDRGSGNTIYF
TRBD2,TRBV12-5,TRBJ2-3,CASGLVAGLAGIDTQYF
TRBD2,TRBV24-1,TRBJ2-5,CATSDPRTSGETQYF
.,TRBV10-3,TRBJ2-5,CAISEGLLQETQYF
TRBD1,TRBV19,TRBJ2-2,CATGAKANTGELFF
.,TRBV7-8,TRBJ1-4,CASSLRETNEKLFF
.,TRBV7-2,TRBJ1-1,CASSYVGLENTEAFF
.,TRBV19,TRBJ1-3,CASSRDFSGNTIYF
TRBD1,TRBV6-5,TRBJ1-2,CASRGQSPANYGYTF
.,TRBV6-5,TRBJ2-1,CASRKAPTGYNEQFF
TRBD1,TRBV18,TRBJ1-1,CASSPGTGGTEAFF
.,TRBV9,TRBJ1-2,CASSVASGHGYGYTF
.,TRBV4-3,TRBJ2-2,CASSQEPGLRGGELFF
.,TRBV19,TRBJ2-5,CASSMGRVQTQYF
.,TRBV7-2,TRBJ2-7,CASSLGPLVYEQYF
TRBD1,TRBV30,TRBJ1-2,CAWTPGTGNGYTF